This T cell receptor beta chain was retrieved from a study of cytomegalovirus exposure and HLA in healthy donors. The length of the CDR3 is 17 residues. CDR1 is LNHNV, CDR2 YYDKDF, per germline (reference sequence). V lost 6 bases to trimming and J lost 2 bases; unmatched junction nucleotides: 13. PCR employed 60 Vbeta and 13 Jbeta primers. Generated by immunoSEQ multiplex PCR, the TCRdb table keeps only in-frame clones and is missing some. This table holds about 140,000 clones, 77% found once. The origin of this receptor is a female donor in good health and CMV-seronegative. The chain employs TRBV15 and TRBJ1-1; 9 bases match TRBD1. Sequencing was performed on PBMCs. The DNA of the CDR3 is TGTGCCACCAGACCGGGACAGGGTATCGTTGGCAACACTGAAGCTTTCTTT. This codes for CATRPGQGIVGNTEAFF.